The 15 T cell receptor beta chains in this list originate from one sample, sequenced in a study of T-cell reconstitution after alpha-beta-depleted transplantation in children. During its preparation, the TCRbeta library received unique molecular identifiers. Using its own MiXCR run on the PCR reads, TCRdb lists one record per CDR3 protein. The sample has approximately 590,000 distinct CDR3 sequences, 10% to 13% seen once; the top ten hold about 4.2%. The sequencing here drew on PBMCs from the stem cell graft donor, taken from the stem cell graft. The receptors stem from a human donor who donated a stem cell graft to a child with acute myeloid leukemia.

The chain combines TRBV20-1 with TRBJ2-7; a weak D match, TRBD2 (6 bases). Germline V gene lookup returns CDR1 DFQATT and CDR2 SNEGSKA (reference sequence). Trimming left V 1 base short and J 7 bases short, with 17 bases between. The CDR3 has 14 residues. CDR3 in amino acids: CSARGESGGEEQYF. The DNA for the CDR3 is TGCAGTGCTAGAGGGGAAAGCGGAGGGGAGGAGCAGTACTTC.

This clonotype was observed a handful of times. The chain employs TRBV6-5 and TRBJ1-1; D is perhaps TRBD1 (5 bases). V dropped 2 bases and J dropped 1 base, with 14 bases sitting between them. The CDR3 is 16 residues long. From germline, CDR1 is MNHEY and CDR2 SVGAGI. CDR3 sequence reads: CASSYDGGEWNTEAFF. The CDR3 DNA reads TGTGCCAGCAGTTACGATGGAGGGGAGTGGAACACTGAAGCTTTCTTT.

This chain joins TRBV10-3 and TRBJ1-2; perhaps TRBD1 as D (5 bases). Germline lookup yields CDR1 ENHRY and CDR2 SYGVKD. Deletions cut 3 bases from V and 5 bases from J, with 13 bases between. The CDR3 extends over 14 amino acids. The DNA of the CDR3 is TGTGCCATCAGTGAACTTCGGGACTCGTATGGCTACACCTTC. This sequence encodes CAISELRDSYGYTF.

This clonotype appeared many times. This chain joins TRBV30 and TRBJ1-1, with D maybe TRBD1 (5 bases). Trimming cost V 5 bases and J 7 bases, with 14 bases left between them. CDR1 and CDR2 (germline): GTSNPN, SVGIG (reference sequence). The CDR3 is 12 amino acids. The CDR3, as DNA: TGTGCCTGGGGAAGTAGGGGTGATGAAGCTTTCTTT. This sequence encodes CAWGSRGDEAFF.

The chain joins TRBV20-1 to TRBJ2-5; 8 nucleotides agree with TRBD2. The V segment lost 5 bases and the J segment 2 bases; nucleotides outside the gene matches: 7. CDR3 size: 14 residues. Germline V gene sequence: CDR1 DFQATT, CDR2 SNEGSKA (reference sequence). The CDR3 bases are TGCAGTGCTGGCATTATAGCGGGACAAGAGACCCAGTACTTC. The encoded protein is CSAGIIAGQETQYF.

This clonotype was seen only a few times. The CDR3 sequence: CASSPTSGLGDNEQFF. The DNA of the CDR3 is TGTGCCAGCAGCCCTACCTCGGGACTAGGCGACAATGAGCAGTTCTTC. This rearrangement joins TRBV11-1 to TRBJ2-1; 8 bases fit TRBD2. With 5 bases clipped from V and 5 bases from J, the junction kept 11 bases outside the gene matches. The CDR3 sequence is 16 residues long. CDR1 and CDR2 (germline): SGHAT, FQDESV (reference sequence).

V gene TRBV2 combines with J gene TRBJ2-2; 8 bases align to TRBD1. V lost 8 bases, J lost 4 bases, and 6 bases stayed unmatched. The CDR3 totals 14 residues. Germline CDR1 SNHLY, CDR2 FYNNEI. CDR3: CASDVTGGTGELFF. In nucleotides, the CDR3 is TGTGCCAGCGACGTAACAGGGGGCACCGGGGAGCTGTTTTTT.

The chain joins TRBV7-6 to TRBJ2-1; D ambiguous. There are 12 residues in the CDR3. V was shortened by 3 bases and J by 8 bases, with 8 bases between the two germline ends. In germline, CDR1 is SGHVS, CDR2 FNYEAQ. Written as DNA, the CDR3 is TGTGCCAGCAGCTTTTACCGGGATGAGCAGTTCTTC. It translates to CASSFYRDEQFF.

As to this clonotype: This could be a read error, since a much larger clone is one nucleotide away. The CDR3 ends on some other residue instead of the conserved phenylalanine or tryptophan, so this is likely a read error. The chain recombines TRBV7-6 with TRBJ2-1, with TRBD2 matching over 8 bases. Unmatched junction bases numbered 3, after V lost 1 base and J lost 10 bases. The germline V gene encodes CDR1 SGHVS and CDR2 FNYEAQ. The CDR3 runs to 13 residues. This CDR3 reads CASSLVAGPEQFS. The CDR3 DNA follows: TGTGCCAGCAGCTTAGTAGCGGGGCCCGAGCAGTTCTCC.

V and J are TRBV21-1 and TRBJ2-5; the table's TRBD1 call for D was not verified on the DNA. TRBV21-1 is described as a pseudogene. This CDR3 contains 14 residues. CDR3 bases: TGTGCCAGCAGTCCGTGGGGGGCCCAAGAGACCCAGTACTTC. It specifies CASSPWGAQETQYF.

CDR3 amino acids: CASSQEAGGINEKLFF. CDR3 nucleotide sequence: TGTGCCAGCAGCCAAGAGGCAGGGGGGATTAATGAAAAACTGTTTTTT. This chain joins TRBV4-2 and TRBJ1-4, with 7 bases fitting TRBD1. This CDR3 contains 16 residues. Germline assignment: CDR1 LGHNA and CDR2 YNFKEQ. Trimming removed 0 bases from V and 4 bases from J; junction bases left unmatched: 5.

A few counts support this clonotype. The CDR3 sequence is CSASEEGETQYF. In DNA, the CDR3 is TGCAGTGCCTCAGAAGAGGGGGAGACCCAGTACTTC. The chain links TRBV20-1 to TRBJ2-5; D may be TRBD1 or TRBD2 (5 bases each). Germline V gene sequence: CDR1 DFQATT, CDR2 SNEGSKA (reference sequence). V was trimmed by 6 bases and J by 5 bases, leaving 13 bases between them. CDR3 length: 12 residues.

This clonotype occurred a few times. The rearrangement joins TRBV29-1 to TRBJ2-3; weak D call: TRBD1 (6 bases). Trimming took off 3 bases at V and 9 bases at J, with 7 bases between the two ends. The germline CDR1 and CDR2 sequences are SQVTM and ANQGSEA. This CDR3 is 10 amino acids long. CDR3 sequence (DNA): TGCAGCGTTGATAGGGGGACGCAGTATTTT. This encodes CSVDRGTQYF.

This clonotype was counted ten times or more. CDR3 nucleotides: TGTGCTAGTGGTTTGGGGGGGACAGCCAATGAGCAGTTCTTC. Amino acids: CASGLGGTANEQFF. The J gene is TRBJ2-1, the V gene TRBV12-5, with TRBD1 identical over 7 bases. V trimming: 1 base; J trimming: 6 bases; junction bases outside the gene matches: 3. This CDR3 comprises 14 residues. Germline values: CDR1 LGHNT, CDR2 FRNRAP.

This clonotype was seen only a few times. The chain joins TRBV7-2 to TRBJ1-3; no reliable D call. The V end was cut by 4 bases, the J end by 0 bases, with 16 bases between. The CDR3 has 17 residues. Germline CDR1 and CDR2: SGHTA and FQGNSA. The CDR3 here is CASSSTSLPYSGNTIYF. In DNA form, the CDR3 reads TGTGCCAGCAGCTCTACCAGTCTACCATACTCTGGAAACACCATATATTTT.